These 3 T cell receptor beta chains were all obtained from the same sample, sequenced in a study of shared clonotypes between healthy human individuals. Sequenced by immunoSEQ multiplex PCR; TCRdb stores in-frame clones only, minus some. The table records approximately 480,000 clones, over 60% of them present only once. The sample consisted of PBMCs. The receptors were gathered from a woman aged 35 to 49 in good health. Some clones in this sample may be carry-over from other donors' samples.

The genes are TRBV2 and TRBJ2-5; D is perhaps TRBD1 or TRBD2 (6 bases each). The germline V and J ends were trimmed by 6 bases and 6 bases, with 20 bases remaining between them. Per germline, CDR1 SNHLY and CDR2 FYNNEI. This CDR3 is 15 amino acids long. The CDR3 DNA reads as TGTGCCAGCAGAGGGAGGACCCCAGGGGAAAAGACCCAGTACTTC. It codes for CASRGRTPGEKTQYF. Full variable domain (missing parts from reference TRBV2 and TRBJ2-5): EPEVTQTPSHQVTQMGQEVILRCVPISNHLYFYWYRQILGQKVEFLVSFYNNEISEKSEIFDDQFSVERPDGSNFTLKIRSTKLEDSAMYFCASRGRTPGEKTQYFGPGTRLLVL.

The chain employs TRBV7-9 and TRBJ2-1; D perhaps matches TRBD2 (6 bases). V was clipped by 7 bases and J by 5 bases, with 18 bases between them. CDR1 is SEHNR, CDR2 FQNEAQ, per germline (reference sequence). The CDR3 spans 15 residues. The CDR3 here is CASNRGTAINNEQFF. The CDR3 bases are TGTGCCAGCAACCGAGGGACTGCCATCAACAATGAGCAGTTCTTC. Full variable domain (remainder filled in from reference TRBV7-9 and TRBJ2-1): DTGVSQNPRHKITKRGQNVTFRCDPISEHNRLYWYRQTLGQGPEFLTYFQNEAQLEKSRLLSDRFSAERPKGSFSTLEIQRTEQGDSAMYLCASNRGTAINNEQFFGPGTRLTVL.

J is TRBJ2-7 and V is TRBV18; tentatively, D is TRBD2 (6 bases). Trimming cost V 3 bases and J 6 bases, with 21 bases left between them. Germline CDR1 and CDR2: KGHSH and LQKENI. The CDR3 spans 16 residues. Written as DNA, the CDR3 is TGTGCCAGCTCACCCGGGGGAGTAACTCACTTCGGCGAGCAGTACTTC. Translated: CASSPGGVTHFGEQYF.